This entry is about one T cell receptor beta chain. Its matching antigen is unknown. This sample is part of a study of cytotoxic CD8 clonotypes in ibrutinib-treated CLL. Background on the study: The patients, about a dozen relapsed/refractory and roughly 15 treatment-naive, included 17 who were IGHV unmutated. Timing of response sample collection was a median roughly 11 months after treatment start, with a range of 6 to 36. Study-wide points: The clonality went up when patients responded to ibrutinib and dropped back toward baseline at progression.

Measured with immunoSEQ multiplex PCR; TCRdb has only the in-frame clones, and not every one. Of some 24,000 clones in the sample, 78% are singletons; the top ten hold over 8%. CDR1 and CDR2 (germline): SGDLS, YYNGEE. Trimming cost V 3 bases and J 7 bases; bases outside gene matches: 9. The CDR3 covers 16 residues. Library input was approximately 2.1 micrograms of DNA from cryopreserved PBMCs. This clonotype was sampled from a human donor with chronic lymphocytic leukemia. The chain joins TRBV9 to TRBJ2-7; 14 bases match TRBD2. Here the sequenced sample was PBMCs, taken before ibrutinib treatment. CDR3 coding DNA: TGTGCCAGCAGCGCCGCGGGGACTAGCGGGAGTGGTGAGCAGTACTTC. Amino acids: CASSAAGTSGSGEQYF. The full variable domain, its missing parts supplied by reference TRBV9 and TRBJ2-7, is DSGVTQTPKHLITATGQRVTLRCSPRSGDLSVYWYQQSLDQGLQFLIQYYNGEERAKGNILERFSAQQFPDLHSELNLSSLELGDSALYFCASSAAGTSGSGEQYFGPGTRLTVT.